This T cell receptor beta chain was recovered during a study of T cells after yellow fever vaccination. In the study overall: Each low-cell-number fraction was prepared by means of SMART-Seq v4 Ultra Low Input.

For this clonotype: Antigen: not known.

The V and J ends lost 5 bases and 8 bases, in that order; junction bases with no gene match: 7. The CDR3 covers 15 residues. Germline values: CDR1 SGHTA, CDR2 FQGNSA. A universal primer site and UMIs were added as TCR cDNA was made by 5'RACE template switching. TCRdb used MiXCR to reprocess the 5' RACE reads, holding one entry per CDR3 protein. Of 250,000 to 350,000 distinct CDR3 sequences in the sample, roughly 7% are singletons; the top ten hold about 18%. Findings and caveats of the study: Most clones from primary vaccination resurfaced after the booster (around 95% CD4, 88% CD8).

The source is a man in his late teens or twenties who received the YFV17D yellow fever vaccine. The sequencing used PBMCs, collected around 45 days after the first yellow fever vaccination. The J gene is TRBJ2-1, the V gene TRBV7-2; 12 bases line up with TRBD2. CDR3 nucleotides: TGTGCCAGCAGCCAGCGGACTAGCGGGGCTGATGAGCAGTTCTTC. Its translation is CASSQRTSGADEQFF.